This TCR beta chain was sequenced during a study of cytotoxic CD8 clonotypes in ibrutinib-treated CLL. Sequenced by immunoSEQ multiplex PCR; TCRdb stores in-frame clones only, minus some. The sample yields 130,000 or so clones, 70% to 85% seen once. The CDR3 runs to 14 residues. V lost 0 bases and J 1 base, leaving 7 bases between the germline ends. Germline CDR1 is SGHRS and CDR2 is YFSETQ. The starting material was PBMCs, obtained after 12 months of ibrutinib treatment. The source of this sequence is a human donor with chronic lymphocytic leukemia. The genes are TRBV5-1 and TRBJ1-1; D is possibly TRBD1 (5 bases). The CDR3 DNA reads TGCGCCAGCAGCTTGGGGGACGGGAACACTGAAGCTTTCTTT. It is translated as CASSLGDGNTEAFF. The entire variable domain, with the rest obtained from reference TRBV5-1 and TRBJ1-1, is as follows: KAGVTQTPRYLIKTRGQQVTLSCSPISGHRSVSWYQQTPGQGLQFLFEYFSETQRNKGNFPGRFSGRQFSNSRSEMNVSTLELGDSALYLCASSLGDGNTEAFFGQGTRLTVV.